A selection of T cell receptor beta chains follows, all from one sample in a study of CD8+CD57+ T cells in acquired aplastic anemia. TCRdb re-derived calls from the reads in MiXCR, one entry per CDR3 protein. This repertoire shows about 240,000 distinct CDR3 sequences, approximately 45% found once; its top ten account for 7.8%. The sample consisted of sorted CD4+, CD8+, or CD8+CD57+ T cells (not recorded which) from PBMCs. These receptors originate from a human donor with aplastic anemia. The CDR3 runs from the conserved cysteine through the conserved F or W. D genes are given only for firm matches. The size entry is marked missing in some rows and otherwise reads once, few, many or a size class.

>many|-|TRBJ2-5|TRBV10-3
TGTGCCATCAGTGATCAAGAGACCCAGTACTTC
CAISDQETQYF
>few|TRBD1|TRBJ2-3|TRBV27
TGTGCCAGCAGTCACCGGGACAGGATCACAGATACGCAGTATTTT
CASSHRDRITDTQYF
>many|-|TRBJ2-1|TRBV20-1
TGCAGGCTTCGAGGGTACAATGAGCAGTTCTTC
CRLRGYNEQFF
>many|-|TRBJ1-3|TRBV4-1
TGCGCCAGCAGCCAAGGTGGCGGACGTGGAAACACCATATATTTT
CASSQGGGRGNTIYF
>-|-|TRBJ1-4|TRBV5-4
TGTGCCAGCAGCCCCCCTTCCGCACAGGGTCCCAAAAATGAAAAACTGTTTTTT
CASSPPSAQGPKNEKLFF
>once|TRBD1|TRBJ2-2|TRBV14
TGTGCCAGCAGCCAGATCGGGACAGGGTTGAACACCGGGGAGCTGTTTTTT
CASSQIGTGLNTGELFF
>-|-|TRBJ1-1|TRBV19
TGTGCCAGTAGGAGGGATGGGGGGGATATTGAAGCTTTCTTT
CASRRDGGDIEAFF
>-|-|TRBJ2-5|TRBV7-9
TGTGCCAGCAGCTTAGCTGCCGACAGTTCGAAAGAGACCCAGTACTTC
CASSLAADSSKETQYF
>many|-|TRBJ2-7|TRBV30
TGTGCCTGGAGTGTAACGGCGGGACAACCCTACGAGCAGTACTTC
CAWSVTAGQPYEQYF
>many|-|TRBJ2-7|TRBV6-2/TRBV6-3
TGTGCCAGCAGCCCGGGACGGCGGGTTGAGCAGTACTTC
CASSPGRRVEQYF
>many|-|TRBJ1-5|TRBV6-5
TGTGCCAGCAGTTACGGCAGGGATCAGCCCCAGCATTTT
CASSYGRDQPQHF
>-|TRBD1|TRBJ2-1|TRBV19
TGTGCCTCGCGGACAGGGGGCAATGAGCAGTTCTTC
CASRTGGNEQFF
>-|-|TRBJ1-2|TRBV29-1
TGCAGCGACAGACCAGGGGTTTGGGGCTACACCTTC
CSDRPGVWGYTF
>-|TRBD1|TRBJ1-2|TRBV27
TGTGCCAGCAGTCCCGGACAGGGGTGGGTGGGCTACACCTTC
CASSPGQGWVGYTF
>few|-|TRBJ2-7|TRBV4-1
TGCGCCAGCAGCCAAGAAGGGGGGGCGGGAGCGTCTTACGAGCAGTACTTC
CASSQEGGAGASYEQYF
>-|-|TRBJ1-6|TRBV9
TGTGCCAGCAGCGCGCAAGGTCACTCCTATAATTCACCCCTCCACTTT
CASSAQGHSYNSPLHF
>-|TRBD1|TRBJ1-6|TRBV7-9
TGTGCCAGCAGCTTAGCCCGGGACAGACATTCACCCCTCCACTTT
CASSLARDRHSPLHF
>-|-|TRBJ2-3|TRBV24-1
TGTGCCACCAGTGCGGCAGGCAGCACAGATACGCAGTATTTT
CATSAAGSTDTQYF
>-|TRBD2|TRBJ2-1|TRBV24-1
TGTGCCACCAGTGTAGGGACTAGCGGGGGGGGCAATGAGCAGTTCTTC
CATSVGTSGGGNEQFF
>-|TRBD1|TRBJ1-3|TRBV5-4
TGTGCCAGCAGCTCATCGACAGGGCATGGAAACACCATATATTTT
CASSSSTGHGNTIYF
>-|-|TRBJ1-5|TRBV9
TGTGCCAGCAGCGCACAGGGCTATAGCAATCAGCCCCAGCATTTT
CASSAQGYSNQPQHF
>-|-|TRBJ1-1|TRBV7-2
TGTGCCAGCAGCTTAGAGGCGGTCGGTCGTGAGGCTTTCTTT
CASSLEAVGREAFF
>-|-|TRBJ1-1|TRBV9
TGTGCCAGCAGCAAAGGGGACACTGAAGCTTTCTTT
CASSKGDTEAFF
>few|-|TRBJ2-7|TRBV29-1
TGCAGCGTTGAATGGGCTTCCTACGAGCAGTACTTC
CSVEWASYEQYF
>-|-|TRBJ2-7|TRBV27
TGTGCCAGCAAGGAGGAATTAGCGGACTCCTACGAGCAGTACTTC
CASKEELADSYEQYF
>-|-|TRBJ1-1|TRBV19
TGTGCCAGTAAGTTGAGTTTCGACAGGAGGGCCCTTGAAGCTTTCTTT
CASKLSFDRRALEAFF
>-|-|TRBJ1-1|TRBV18
TGTGCCAGCTCACCAGGGTACTACACTGAAGCTTTCTTT
CASSPGYYTEAFF
>many|-|TRBJ1-5|TRBV11-2
TGTGCCAGCGCCCTGGGCCCAAATCAGCCCCAGCATTTT
CASALGPNQPQHF
>-|-|TRBJ2-7|TRBV19
TGTGCCACGGCGGACAACTCCTACGAGCAGTACTTC
CATADNSYEQYF
>few|-|TRBJ2-3|TRBV10-1
TGCGCCAGCAGCAAATACGGGGCGCCTAGGGCGCAAGATACGCAGTATTTT
CASSKYGAPRAQDTQYF
>many|-|TRBJ2-2|TRBV7-9
TGTGCCAGCAGTGAACCACCGACCGCTAACACCGGGGAGCTGTTTTTT
CASSEPPTANTGELFF
>-|-|TRBJ2-7|TRBV29-1
TGCAGCGCCTGGGGTCTCGCTAACGAGCAGTACTTC
CSAWGLANEQYF
>-|-|TRBJ2-3|TRBV6-5
TGTGCCAGCAGTTACATGAATACGCAGTATTTT
CASSYMNTQYF
>many|-|TRBJ1-1|TRBV3-1
TGTGCCAGCAGCCAAGATAGTGGAGTTATGAACACTGAAGCTTTCTTT
CASSQDSGVMNTEAFF
>-|-|TRBJ1-6|TRBV29-1
TGCAGCGTTATGACTGGGGAAAGTAATTCACCCCTCCACTTT
CSVMTGESNSPLHF
>-|-|TRBJ2-1|TRBV10-1
TGCGCCAGCAGTGAGTCGTACCAGCGGTCCAATGAGCAGTTCTTC
CASSESYQRSNEQFF
>-|-|TRBJ2-1|TRBV20-1
TGCAGTGCTATGAGCTTGGGGGGTCAGGAATCCTACAATGAGCAGTTCTTC
CSAMSLGGQESYNEQFF
>-|-|TRBJ2-3|TRBV6-1
TGTGCCAGCAGTGTCCCCCCGGTCCGGGGCACAGATACGCAGTATTTT
CASSVPPVRGTDTQYF
>once|-|TRBJ2-2|TRBV7-3
TGTGCCAGCAGCGGATACACCGGGGAGCTGTTTTTT
CASSGYTGELFF
>few|TRBD2|TRBJ2-3|TRBV20-1
TGCAGTGCCAGAACGGGGCGGGGGGAGGAAGATACGCAGTATTTT
CSARTGRGEEDTQYF